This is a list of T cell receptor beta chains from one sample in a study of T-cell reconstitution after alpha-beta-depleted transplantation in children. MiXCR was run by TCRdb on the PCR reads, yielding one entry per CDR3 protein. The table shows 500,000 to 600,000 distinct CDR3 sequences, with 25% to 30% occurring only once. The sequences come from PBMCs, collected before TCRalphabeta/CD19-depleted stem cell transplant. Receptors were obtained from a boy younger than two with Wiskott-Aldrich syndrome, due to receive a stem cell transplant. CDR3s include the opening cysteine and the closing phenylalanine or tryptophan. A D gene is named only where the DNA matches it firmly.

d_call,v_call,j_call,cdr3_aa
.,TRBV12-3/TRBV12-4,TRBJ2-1,CASSSPSGPYNEQFF
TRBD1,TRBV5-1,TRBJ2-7,CASSGQAVYEQYF
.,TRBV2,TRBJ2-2,CASNLQNTGELFF
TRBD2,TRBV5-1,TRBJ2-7,CASSLGLAEQYYEQYF
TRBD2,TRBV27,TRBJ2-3,CASSLTKTSGRFYFPTDTQYF
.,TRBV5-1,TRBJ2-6,CASSSRIGHNSGANVLTF
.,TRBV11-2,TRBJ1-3,CASSSPGGRAPNTIYF
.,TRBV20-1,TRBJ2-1,CSARDTLTGGGDEQFF
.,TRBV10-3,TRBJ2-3,CAISVGDPTQYF
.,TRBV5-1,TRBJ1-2,CASSLSRPSDGYTF
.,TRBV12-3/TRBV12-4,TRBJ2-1,CASSCRSAEVLSPNNEQFF
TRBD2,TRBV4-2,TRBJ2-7,CASSQGTSGYEQYF
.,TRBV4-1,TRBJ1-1,CASSQDQWGNEAFF
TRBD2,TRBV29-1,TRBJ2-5,CSVEWRLAERLGETQYF
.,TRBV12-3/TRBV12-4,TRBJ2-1,CASRGVGGLGDEQFF
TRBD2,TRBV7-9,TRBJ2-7,CASSFVAGLAAYEQYF
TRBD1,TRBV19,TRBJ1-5,CASHEGTVNQPQHF
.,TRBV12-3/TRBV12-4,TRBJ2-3,CASRSWGQGDTQYF
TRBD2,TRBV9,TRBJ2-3,CASSGAGEGDTQYF
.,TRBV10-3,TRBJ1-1,CAISRTGQGNTEAFF
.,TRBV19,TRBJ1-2,CASSRTVSNYGYTF
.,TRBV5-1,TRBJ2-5,CASSPLRGVEETQYF
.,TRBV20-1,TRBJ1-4,CSAQKQAVDEKLFF
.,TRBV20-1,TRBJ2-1,CSARFGSTYNEQFF
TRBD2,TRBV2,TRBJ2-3,CASSLAGLTDTQYF
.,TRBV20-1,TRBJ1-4,CSASANSGWNEKLFF
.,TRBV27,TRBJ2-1,CASRKWATNEQFF
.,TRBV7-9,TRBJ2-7,CASSGESGVSYEQYF
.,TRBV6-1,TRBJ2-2,CASWGLPGELFF
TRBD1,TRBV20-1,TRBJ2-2,CSAIRQGRTGELFF
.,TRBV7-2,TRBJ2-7,CASSLGYSSYEQYF
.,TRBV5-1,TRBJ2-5,CASSLNYRVGQETQYF
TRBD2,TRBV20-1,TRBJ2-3,CSAPGLAGSAQYF
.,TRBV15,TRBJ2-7,CATSRGSYEQYF
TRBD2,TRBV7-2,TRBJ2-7,CASSLVGGNYEQYF
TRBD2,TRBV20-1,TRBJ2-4,CSASTRGSGRSLAKNIQYF
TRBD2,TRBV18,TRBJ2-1,CASSPPPTSTYEQFF
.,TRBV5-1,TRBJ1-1,CASARVVNTEAFF
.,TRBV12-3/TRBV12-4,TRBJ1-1,CASSSNVGGTEAFF
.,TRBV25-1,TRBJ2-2,CASTNGGPTGELFF
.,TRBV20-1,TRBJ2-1,CSASPYGTASYNEQFF
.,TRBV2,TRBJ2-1,CASRRPYNEQFF
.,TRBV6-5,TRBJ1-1,CASSYSTRGPEAFF
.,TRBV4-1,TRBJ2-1,CASSQDSGRRYNEQFF
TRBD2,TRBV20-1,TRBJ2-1,CSARVASGGAMGYNEQFF
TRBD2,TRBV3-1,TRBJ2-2,CASSQTSGINTGELFF
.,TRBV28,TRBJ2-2,CASIGANTGELFF
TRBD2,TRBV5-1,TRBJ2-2,CASSLVPSGGLNTGELFF
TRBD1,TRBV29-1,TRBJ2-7,CSVENGPGGEQYF
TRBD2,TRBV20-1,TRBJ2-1,CSARTSGSYEQFF
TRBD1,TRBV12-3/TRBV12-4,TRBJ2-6,CASSRIGGTGGSGANVLTF
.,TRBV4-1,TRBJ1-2,CASSQDPKANYGYTF
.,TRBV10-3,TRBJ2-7,CAISEGPGYGEQYF
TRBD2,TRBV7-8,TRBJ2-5,CASSLRGGTSGRETQYF
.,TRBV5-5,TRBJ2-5,CASSKAVQETQYF